This T cell receptor beta chain was found in a study of CD8 T cells in Susac syndrome. Study observations and caveats: Acknowledgment was made by the study that its TCR sequencing and HLA analysis involved a relatively small number of individuals.

A note on this clonotype: What it binds is unknown.

CD8+ and CD4+ T cells circulating in blood were sequenced for TCR beta. TEMRA cells underwent FACS enrichment and CD8+ and CD4+ T cells underwent negative isolation. After extraction with the RNeasy kit, 0.5 to 1 ug of the RNA was reverse transcribed using random hexamers. TCRdb reanalysed the immunoSEQ multiplex PCR reads using MiXCR and keeps one entry per CDR3 protein. The repertoire consists of 400,000 to 550,000 distinct CDR3 sequences, with 85% to 90% occurring once and the leading ten covering roughly 0.1%. Germline V gene lookup returns CDR1 SNHLY and CDR2 FYNNEI. The CDR3 loop spans 15 amino acids. Germline trimming cut 7 bases from V and 3 bases from J; bases unmatched to any gene: 11.

This chain uses TRBV2 with TRBJ2-5; 7 bases map to TRBD1. The material sequenced was CD8+ T cells from PBMCs. This TCR was recovered from a human donor with multiple sclerosis. DNA of the CDR3: TGTGCCAGCATAAATCCCGCCGGGACAGAAGAGACCCAGTACTTC. It translates to CASINPAGTEETQYF.